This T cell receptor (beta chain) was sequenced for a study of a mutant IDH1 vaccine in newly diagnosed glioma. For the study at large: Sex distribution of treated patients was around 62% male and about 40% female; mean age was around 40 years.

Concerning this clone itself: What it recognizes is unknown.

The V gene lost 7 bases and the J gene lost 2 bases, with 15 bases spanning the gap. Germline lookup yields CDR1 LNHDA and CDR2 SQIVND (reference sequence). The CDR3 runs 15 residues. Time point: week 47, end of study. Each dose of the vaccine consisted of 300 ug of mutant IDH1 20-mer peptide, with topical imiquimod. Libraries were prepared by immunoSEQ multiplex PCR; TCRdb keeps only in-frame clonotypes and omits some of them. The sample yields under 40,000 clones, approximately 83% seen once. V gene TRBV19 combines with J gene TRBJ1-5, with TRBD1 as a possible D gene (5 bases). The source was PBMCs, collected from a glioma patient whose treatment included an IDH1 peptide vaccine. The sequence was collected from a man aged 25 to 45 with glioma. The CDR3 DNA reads TGTGCCAGTAATTTTGGGGCAGGCGGCAATCAGCCCCAGCATTTT. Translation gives CASNFGAGGNQPQHF.